A single sample is the source of the 24 T cell receptor beta chains below, sequenced in a study of CXCR3-negative and CXCR3-positive naive CD8 T cells. The TRB libraries of cDNA were built by UMI-labeled 5' RACE. From the 5' RACE reads, TCRdb lists one entry per CDR3 protein and no DNA. This sample contains over 100,000 distinct CDR3 sequences. The sequencing input was naive CXCR3- CD8+ T cells from blood. The subset is: CD45RO-CCR7+CD27+CD95- naive CD8+ T cells lacking CXCR3 (TNR3-). Every receptor here comes from a human donor in good health. Some clones in this sample may be carry-over from other donors' samples.

The CDR3: CASSLSPDTGELFF. This chain links TRBV27 with TRBJ2-2. Germline lookup yields CDR1 MNHEY and CDR2 SMNVEV (reference sequence). The CDR3 consists of 14 residues.

The chain has TRBV29-1 and TRBJ2-4. The CDR3 is made up of 13 amino acids. Germline-derived CDR1 and CDR2 are SQVTM and ANQGSEA. CDR3 sequence reads: CSVPILAKNIQYF.

The CDR3 reads CASSIVGGGSEAFF. The rearrangement uses TRBV19 and TRBJ1-1. The CDR3 is 14 amino acids. Germline V gives CDR1 LNHDA, CDR2 SQIVND (reference sequence).

The V call is TRBV20-1, the J call TRBJ2-7; TCRdb's assignment of TRBD2 cannot be checked, as there is no DNA. The CDR3 sequence is 15 residues long. CDR1 and CDR2 (germline): DFQATT, SNEGSKA (reference sequence). The CDR3 loop is CSASQTSGRVYEQYF.

The CDR3 sequence is CASSLTGADEAFF. The rearrangement links TRBV5-1 to TRBJ1-1; TCRdb proposes TRBD1, but this gene call is untestable without DNA. Per germline, CDR1 SGHRS and CDR2 YFSETQ. CDR3 length: 13 amino acids.

The chain uses TRBV15 and TRBJ2-1; the TRBD1 assignment by TCRdb is unverifiable without DNA. The CDR3 is 14 residues long. CDR1 and CDR2 (germline): LNHNV, YYDKDF (reference sequence). The CDR3 spells CATSRLSGFGEQFF.

The rearrangement links TRBV6-5 to TRBJ2-2; the D call of TRBD1 rests on TCRdb alone, since no DNA is present to check it. The CDR3 loop spans 14 amino acids. Germline V gene data show CDR1 as MNHEY and CDR2 as SVGAGI. The CDR3 reads CASRDRGGTGELFF.

V is TRBV6-2 or TRBV6-3 and J is TRBJ1-2. The CDR3 sequence is 12 residues long. Germline CDR1 reads MNHEY; CDR2 reads SVGEGT. The CDR3 region is CASSYSKDGYTF.

V and J are TRBV4-2 and TRBJ2-7; TCRdb calls TRBD2, which cannot be checked without DNA. Germline CDR1 and CDR2: LGHNA and YNFKEQ. This CDR3 spans 13 amino acids. The CDR3 loop is CASSQARGNEQYF.

The chain combines TRBV7-9 with TRBJ2-1; without DNA, the TCRdb call of TRBD2 cannot be checked. Germline V gene data show CDR1 as SEHNR and CDR2 as FQNEAQ (reference sequence). The CDR3 consists of 15 residues. This CDR3 reads CASSLGRENYNEQFF. Supplemented by reference TRBV7-9 and TRBJ2-1, the full variable domain reads DTGVSQNPRHKITKRGQNVTFRCDPISEHNRLYWYRQTLGQGPEFLTYFQNEAQLEKSRLLSDRFSAERPKGSFSTLEIQRTEQGDSAMYLCASSLGRENYNEQFFGPGTRLTVL.

This chain joins TRBV5-1 and TRBJ1-2. Germline assignment: CDR1 SGHRS and CDR2 YFSETQ. The length of the CDR3 is 14 residues. The CDR3 is CASKIISADYGYTF.

The J gene is TRBJ2-7, the V gene TRBV10-3; TCRdb indicates TRBD1, and absent DNA this call remains unverified. From germline, CDR1 is ENHRY and CDR2 SYGVKD. CDR3 size: 17 residues. CDR3 protein: CAISGSTGGSSGHEQYF.

The V call is TRBV7-2, the J call TRBJ1-5; TCRdb lists TRBD1, though no DNA is available to test this call. From germline, CDR1 is SGHTA and CDR2 FQGNSA. The CDR3 is 15 amino acids. Here the CDR3 reads CASSLGWNRDQPQHF. Together with reference TRBV7-2 and TRBJ1-5, the CDR3 gives the full variable domain: GAGVSQSPSNKVTEKGKDVELRCDPISGHTALYWYRQSLGQGLEFLIYFQGNSAPDKSGLPSDRFSAERTGGSVSTLTIQRTQQEDSAVYLCASSLGWNRDQPQHFGDGTRLSIL.

V usage is TRBV13 and J usage is TRBJ2-1; lacking DNA, the TRBD1 call made by TCRdb goes unchecked. CDR3 size: 15 residues. CDR1 and CDR2 from the germline V gene are PRHDT and FYEKMQ (reference sequence). CDR3 residues: CASSLGRGLSAEQFF.

The rearrangement links TRBV7-9 to TRBJ2-1; TCRdb outputs TRBD2, but without DNA this stays unchecked. There are 17 residues in the CDR3. Germline V gene data show CDR1 as SEHNR and CDR2 as FQNEAQ (reference sequence). The CDR3 loop reads CASTLPQPGLSINEQFF.

The chain has TRBV29-1 and TRBJ2-2; the D call from TCRdb, TRBD1, cannot be confirmed without DNA. This CDR3 region has 14 residues. Germline-derived CDR1 and CDR2 are SQVTM and ANQGSEA. The CDR3 region is CSVPSSPNTGELFF.

The chain couples TRBV5-1 to TRBJ1-1; checking the TCRdb D call of TRBD1 is not possible without DNA. CDR3 size: 13 residues. Germline CDR1 SGHRS, CDR2 YFSETQ. CDR3 loop: CASSFPGNTEAFF.

CDR3 loop: CASSLGGGVGYNEQFF. This chain links TRBV7-8 with TRBJ2-1; TCRdb's D call, TRBD1, is unchecked because there is no DNA. Per the germline V gene, CDR1 is SGHVS and CDR2 is FQNEAQ. The CDR3 covers 16 residues.

The V gene is TRBV12-3 or TRBV12-4, the J gene TRBJ1-4; TCRdb indicates TRBD1, and absent DNA this call remains unverified. This CDR3 region has 16 residues. The CDR3 sequence: CASSLGPGATNEKLFF.

This CDR3 is CASSIKIGFMNTEAFF. The chain couples TRBV19 to TRBJ1-1. CDR3 length: 16 amino acids. From germline, CDR1 is LNHDA and CDR2 SQIVND (reference sequence).

V usage is TRBV27 and J usage is TRBJ2-4; the D gene TCRdb calls, TRBD2, cannot be checked with no DNA. The length of the CDR3 is 14 residues. Germline-derived CDR1 and CDR2 are MNHEY and SMNVEV (reference sequence). The chain's CDR3 is CASSLTGPGGIQYF.

This chain connects TRBV20-1 to TRBJ2-7; TCRdb selects TRBD1, and the lack of DNA leaves this call unchecked. The CDR3 is 13 residues long. The germline gives CDR1 DFQATT, CDR2 SNEGSKA (reference sequence). The CDR3 loop reads CSARPKQGYEQYF.

V gene TRBV12-3 or TRBV12-4 combines with J gene TRBJ2-2; TCRdb designates TRBD1, a call that cannot be tested without DNA. The CDR3 runs 15 residues. The CDR3 is CASSFLRGGPGELFF.

The gene calls are TRBV7-6 and TRBJ2-5; the TCRdb D gene call, TRBD2, has no DNA to confirm it. In germline, CDR1 is SGHVS, CDR2 FNYEAQ. The CDR3 is made up of 15 amino acids. The CDR3 is CASSQSLAGWETQYF. The full variable domain, completed using reference TRBV7-6 and TRBJ2-5, is GAGVSQSPRYKVTKRGQDVALRCDPISGHVSLYWYRQALGQGPEFLTYFNYEAQQDKSGLPNDRFSAERPEGSISTLTIQRTEQRDSAMYRCASSQSLAGWETQYFGPGTRLLVL.